The sequence of this T cell receptor (beta chain) was determined in a study of patients and donors after allogeneic stem cell transplantation. From germline, CDR1 is SNHLY and CDR2 FYNNEI. The CDR3 covers 10 residues. Between the trimmed V and J ends, which lost 4 bases and 13 bases, there was a span of 10 bases. TCRdb re-derived calls from the RT-PCR reads in MiXCR, one entry per CDR3 protein. The profile covers 98,000 or so distinct CDR3 sequences, with around 36% appearing a single time and more than 25% taken by the ten largest. The J gene is TRBJ1-2, the V gene TRBV2, with a weak D call TRBD1 (6 bases). The sequencing input was blood, either unsorted or a sorted T cell fraction (not recorded which). The sequence came from a human donor who was either an allogeneic HSCT recipient or a stem cell or donor lymphocyte infusion donor (not recorded which). It is not recorded whose cells these are; they may come from a transplant donor. The CDR3 reads CASSVGGPTF. In DNA form, the CDR3 reads TGTGCCAGCAGTGTTGGGGGCCCCACCTTC.